Listed below are T cell receptor beta chains from one sample, sequenced in a study of blood T cell repertoires in COVID-19. Assay: immunoSEQ multiplex PCR; the TCRdb copy retains only in-frame clones and omits some. The top ten clones hold 4.5% to 6% of a sample with about 100,000 clones, roughly 90% of them seen once. Sequencing used peripheral blood. These receptor sequences come from a man aged 40-49 years with active or convalescent COVID-19. Each CDR3 is given with its conserved first and last residue. The D gene is left open where the match is weak. Size tells how often a clone was seen (once, few, many) or the class of an expanded clone, and some rows leave it out.

NA,TRBV7-9,NA,TRBJ1-1,TGTGCCAACAGGAGGGATTTTGACACTGAAGCTTTCTTT,CANRRDFDTEAFF
NA,TRBV6-5,NA,TRBJ2-2,TGTGCCAGCAGCCACCCAGGGCCCGGGGAGCTGTTTTTT,CASSHPGPGELFF
NA,TRBV15,TRBD2,TRBJ2-2,TGTGCCACCAGCAGAGATCTCCTAGCGGGAGCTAATACCGGGGAGCTGTTTTTT,CATSRDLLAGANTGELFF
NA,TRBV28,NA,TRBJ1-2,TGTGCCAGCAGTCGCACTACAGGGAAGCAAGACTATGGCTACACCTTC,CASSRTTGKQDYGYTF
once,TRBV6-1,NA,TRBJ1-5,TGTGCCAGCAGTGAAGCTTGGTCTAACAATCAGCCCCAGCATTTT,CASSEAWSNNQPQHF
NA,TRBV9,NA,TRBJ1-1,TGTGCCAGCAGCGTAGGTAAGAACACTGAAGCTTTCTTT,CASSVGKNTEAFF
few,TRBV3-1/TRBV3-2,TRBD1,TRBJ2-2,TGTGCCAGCAGCCAAAGGGCCCGAGGACAGGGTCACGCGAACACCGGGGAGCTGTTTTTT,CASSQRARGQGHANTGELFF
NA,TRBV10-3,TRBD2,TRBJ2-7,TGTGCCATCACGGGGGGAGCCTACGAGCAGTACTTC,CAITGGAYEQYF
NA,TRBV2,NA,TRBJ2-5,TGTGCCAGCGTCGGGCAGGGTCTTTTGGGAGAGACCCAGTACTTC,CASVGQGLLGETQYF
NA,TRBV28,TRBD1,TRBJ2-1,TGTGCCAGCAGGTGGAGCGGGACAGGGGGATACAATGAGCAGTTCTTC,CASRWSGTGGYNEQFF
NA,TRBV27,NA,TRBJ1-6,TGTGCCAGTTTGGGCCGGGGGAATTCACCCCTCCACTTT,CASLGRGNSPLHF
NA,TRBV19,NA,TRBJ1-1,TGTGCCAGTAGTATTGGTGTCACAGGGAACACTGAAGCTTTCTTT,CASSIGVTGNTEAFF
NA,TRBV28,TRBD1,TRBJ2-1,TGTGCCAGCAGCCAACTGACAGGGCTACTGGGCAATGAGCAGTTCTTC,CASSQLTGLLGNEQFF
NA,TRBV30,TRBD1,TRBJ2-7,TGTGCCTGGAGTCATGGTCGACAGGGGTTCAGGGACGAGCAGTACTTC,CAWSHGRQGFRDEQYF
NA,TRBV19,TRBD2,TRBJ2-5,TGTGCCACCTCTAAAGCGGGAATGGGGAGAGAGACCCAGTACTTC,CATSKAGMGRETQYF
NA,TRBV19,TRBD2,TRBJ2-5,TGTGCCAGTAGTATAGGACTAGCGGGAGTATATGAGACCCAGTACTTC,CASSIGLAGVYETQYF
NA,TRBV27,TRBD1,TRBJ2-7,TGTGCCAGCAGTCCTTCACAGGGGGGATACGAGCAGTACTTC,CASSPSQGGYEQYF
NA,TRBV30,NA,TRBJ1-1,TGTGCCTGGGTGGGGGCCCCGGGCACTGAAGCTTTCTTT,CAWVGAPGTEAFF